These 9 T cell receptor beta chains came from one sample sequenced in a study of T cell responses to AZD1222 COVID-19 vaccine. This table comes from immunoSEQ multiplex PCR, and its TCRdb copy is limited to in-frame clones, with some not included. The sample holds about 180,000 clones, about 91% seen once. Specimen: peripheral blood, collected on day 0 of AZD1222 vaccination. The receptors come from an adult in good health.

The chain combines TRBV7-9 with TRBJ1-2; D ambiguous. CDR3 length equals 12 residues. Germline CDR1 reads SEHNR; CDR2 reads FQNEAQ (reference sequence). The ends were cut back, 8 bases at V and 3 bases at J, with 10 bases in the middle. DNA for the CDR3: TGTGCCAGCGGAGGGCCCTACTATGGCTACACCTTC. Its translation: CASGGPYYGYTF.

In this sample, this clone turned up once. The rearrangement links TRBV6-5 to TRBJ2-7; no reliable D call. V was clipped by 6 bases and J by 5 bases, with 11 bases between them. Germline CDR1 and CDR2: MNHEY and SVGAGI. The CDR3 totals 12 residues. The CDR3 loop reads CASSPYYHEQYF. CDR3 DNA: TGTGCCAGCAGCCCCTACTACCACGAGCAGTACTTC.

The CDR3 loop reads CATSRYTEGGETYEQYF. CDR3 nucleotides: TGTGCCACCAGCAGATATACGGAGGGCGGGGAAACTTACGAGCAGTACTTC. This chain joins TRBV15 and TRBJ2-7; D perhaps matches TRBD2 (6 bases). Trimming pared 2 bases from V and 4 bases from J, leaving 21 bases between. The germline gives CDR1 LNHNV, CDR2 YYDKDF (reference sequence). This CDR3 comprises 17 residues.

This clone was seen only once. This rearrangement joins TRBV10-2 to TRBJ1-2; D remains ambiguous. In germline, CDR1 is WSHSY, CDR2 SAAADI. The V end lost 8 bases, the J end lost 6 bases, and 13 bases lay between the germline ends. CDR3 length equals 12 residues. CDR3 sequence reads: CASGPGVDGYTF. In DNA, the CDR3 is TGCGCCAGCGGACCGGGAGTCGATGGCTACACCTTC.

The chain couples TRBV6-5 to TRBJ2-7, with a possible D match to TRBD1 (5 bases). Trimming pared 2 bases from V and 0 bases from J, leaving 11 bases between. The V gene's germline CDR1 is MNHEY and CDR2 SVGAGI. This CDR3 is 15 amino acids long. This chain's CDR3 is CASSYPRQGSYEQYF. The CDR3 coding sequence is TGTGCCAGCAGTTACCCCCGCCAGGGCTCCTACGAGCAGTACTTC.

This chain joins TRBV6-5 and TRBJ2-5, with D tentatively TRBD1 (6 bases). CDR3 length: 12 amino acids. The ends were cut back, 6 bases at V and 4 bases at J, with 9 bases in the middle. Per germline, CDR1 MNHEY and CDR2 SVGAGI. The CDR3, as DNA: TGTGCCAGCAGCCGAGGGGGAGAGACCCAGTACTTC. It translates to CASSRGGETQYF.

The V call is TRBV7-2, the J call TRBJ2-3, with D tentatively TRBD2 (6 bases). The CDR3 runs 14 residues. The V end lost 6 bases, the J end lost 0 bases, and 10 bases lay between the germline ends. The germline V gene encodes CDR1 SGHTA and CDR2 FQGNSA. The CDR3 DNA sequence: TGTGCCAGCAGTTTCGGGGGTAGCACAGATACGCAGTATTTT. As protein: CASSFGGSTDTQYF.

The gene calls are TRBV28 and TRBJ1-2; the D gene is possibly TRBD1 (6 bases). CDR1 is MDHEN, CDR2 SYDVKM, per germline. Trimming stripped 4 bases from V and 4 bases from J, with 16 bases between. The CDR3 contains 15 residues. The CDR3 coding sequence is TGTGCCAGCAGTTCGTCAGGGGAATTCGGCTATGGCTACACCTTC. Its translation is CASSSSGEFGYGYTF.

This sequence joins TRBV20-1 and TRBJ2-1; 8 bases map to TRBD2. The CDR3 loop spans 13 amino acids. With 3 bases clipped from V and 5 bases from J, the junction kept 3 bases outside the gene matches. Looked up from germline, CDR1 is DFQATT and CDR2 is SNEGSKA (reference sequence). The CDR3 DNA sequence: TGCAGTGCTAGTCCCGGGGGGGACAATGAGCAGTTCTTC. Protein: CSASPGGDNEQFF.